The present T cell receptor (beta chain) was sequenced within a study of blood T cell repertoires in COVID-19. At the level of the study: Spain, Italy and the United States supplied samples that represented acute and convalescent COVID-19.

CDR3 size: 16 residues. Germline V CDR1 and CDR2: SNHLY, FYNNEI. Trimming removed 0 bases from V and 4 bases from J, with 12 bases in between. Here immunoSEQ multiplex PCR was the method, and the copy in TCRdb shows in-frame clones only, minus some. The repertoire holds around 150,000 clones, with over 75% as singletons. This receptor was obtained from a middle-aged man who had recovered from COVID-19. This sequence joins TRBV2 and TRBJ1-4, with D possibly being TRBD1 (6 bases). Material: PBMCs or T cells enriched from blood (not recorded which). Written as DNA, the CDR3 is TGTGCCAGCAGTGAAGCGAGGACAGCGAATAATGAAAAACTGTTTTTT. Translating it yields CASSEARTANNEKLFF.